In this sample, the clone carrying this TCR beta chain turned up a few times. The antigen is not known. TCRdb redid the calling of the 5' RACE reads with MiXCR, one entry per CDR3 protein. Of about 360,000 distinct CDR3 sequences listed, roughly 14% are singletons. This entry is derived from a study of CD8 T cells in ankylosing spondylitis. General study findings and limits: Significantly higher representation of disease-linked clones was reported for matched ankylosing spondylitis synovial fluid.

Germline V gives CDR1 DFQATT, CDR2 SNEGSKA (reference sequence). The CDR3 totals 10 residues. The sample was blood, either unsorted or a sorted T cell fraction (not recorded which). This clonotype originated in a male donor with ankylosing spondylitis or in good health (not recorded which). The chain combines TRBV20-1 with TRBJ1-1; D gene ambiguous. CDR3 sequence: CIPGFTEAFF. CDR3 nucleotide sequence: TGCATCCCGGGTTTCACTGAAGCTTTCTTT.